This is a list of T cell receptor beta chains from one sample in a study of OX40 agonist ivuxolimab in advanced cancers. Generated by immunoSEQ multiplex PCR, the TCRdb table keeps only in-frame clones and is missing some. The data contain around 67,000 clones, around 80% of them singletons. The material was CD4+ or CD8+ T cells sorted from blood, obtained in a trial of the OX40 agonist ivuxolimab. The receptor set was obtained from an adult with an advanced solid tumor such as melanoma, head and neck, liver or kidney cancer. Each CDR3 is given with its conserved first and last residue. The order of the fields is V gene, J gene, CDR3 protein.

>TRBV6-1|TRBJ1-2
CASSEISNNYGYTF
>TRBV2|TRBJ1-1
CASSWTIRGEGTEAFF
>TRBV2|TRBJ2-7
CASRLDRGATYEQYF
>TRBV5-4|TRBJ2-5
CASSSTNQETQYF
>TRBV6-5|TRBJ2-7
CASRTPGTGGYEQYF
>TRBV29-1|TRBJ2-1
CSVTGSARTYNEQFF
>TRBV11-2|TRBJ1-1
CASSPRPEAEAFF
>TRBV5-1|TRBJ1-1
CASSFRTGGKNTEAFF
>TRBV2|TRBJ2-5
CASSRRGETQYF
>TRBV11-2|TRBJ2-5
CASSTTRTSGRETQYF
>TRBV5-1|TRBJ2-3
CASSLDGRPNTDTQYF
>TRBV18|TRBJ2-1
CASSPPGGGNEQFF
>TRBV5-4|TRBJ2-1
CASSLTSGNNEQFF
>TRBV19|TRBJ1-1
CASTPGVGGTRLRNTEAFF
>TRBV28|TRBJ1-1
CASLLPGQMNTEAFF
>TRBV5-1|TRBJ1-3
CASSLDPGLGNTIYF
>TRBV7-2|TRBJ2-7
CASSRGGQGKLRYEQYF
>TRBV7-3|TRBJ2-1
CASSQREGQGVNEQFF
>TRBV11-2|TRBJ1-3
CASSLGTGYGNTIYF
>TRBV6-1|TRBJ1-2
CASSELQSGGYTF
>TRBV11-3|TRBJ2-3
CASSLGGAGRGLYTDTQYF
>TRBV5-1|TRBJ2-3
CASSSGRTPGTDTQYF
>TRBV2|TRBJ2-7
CASHRSLLLGTGQYF
>TRBV5-1|TRBJ2-2
CASSWGARVTGELFF
>TRBV7-8|TRBJ1-5
CASSLFTGQWSNQPQHF
>TRBV6-6|TRBJ1-1
CASSYAGGGTEAFF
>TRBV19|TRBJ2-3
CASSSGSRSTQYF
>TRBV11-2|TRBJ1-2
CASSLDSVAVSNYGYTF
>TRBV6-1|TRBJ2-3
CASSGLAGGTDTQYF